Listed here are 24 T cell receptor beta chains from one sample, sequenced in a study of T cell changes during pregnancy in multiple sclerosis. Using immunoSEQ multiplex PCR, the repertoire was profiled, and TCRdb retains in-frame clones only, with some absent. The sample records fewer than 55,000 clones, more than 70% being singletons. Here the sequenced sample was CD8+ T cells from peripheral blood mononuclear cells, taken after pregnancy. The receptor set was obtained from a female donor in good health, enrolled as a control in a pregnancy study.

The V call is TRBV4-3, the J call TRBJ2-7; 7 bases are shared with TRBD2. The CDR3 covers 13 residues. Germline V lookup: CDR1 LGHNA, CDR2 YSLEER. V was pared by 1 base and J by 5 bases, with 2 bases of the junction left unmatched. CDR3 loop: CASSQVGGDEQYF. CDR3 DNA sequence: TGCGCCAGCAGCCAAGTGGGGGGGGACGAGCAGTACTTC.

This chain links TRBV5-6 with TRBJ1-3; a possible D gene is TRBD1 (6 bases). V shed 4 bases and J shed 3 bases, with 23 bases lying between them. Looked up from germline, CDR1 is SGHDT and CDR2 is YYEEEE. The CDR3 runs 18 residues. CDR3 sequence reads: CASSPPEGVQGIGNTIYF. In DNA form, the CDR3 reads TGTGCCAGCAGCCCTCCCGAGGGGGTACAGGGAATTGGAAACACCATATATTTT.

The genes are TRBV10-3 and TRBJ2-7, with 9 bases that match TRBD2. In germline, CDR1 is ENHRY, CDR2 SYGVKD. The CDR3 spans 15 residues. V lost 3 bases and J lost 0; bases outside the gene matches: 3. For the CDR3, the DNA is TGTGCCATCAGTGATGGGACTAGCTCCTCCTACGAGCAGTACTTC. This translates into CAISDGTSSSYEQYF.

This clone was observed once. This rearrangement joins TRBV5-1 to TRBJ2-6; the D gene is possibly TRBD2 (7 bases). Germline values: CDR1 SGHRS, CDR2 YFSETQ. With 1 base removed from V and 3 bases from J, the gap between germline ends came to 17 bases. CDR3 length equals 18 residues. Written as DNA, the CDR3 is TGCGCCAGCAGCTTGCTGGGGGGGCCCCAATATGGGGCCAACGTCCTGACTTTC. Its protein is CASSLLGGPQYGANVLTF.

The V and J genes are TRBV4-2 and TRBJ1-1; D is perhaps TRBD1 (5 bases). Germline lookup yields CDR1 LGHNA and CDR2 YNFKEQ. V was trimmed by 0 bases and J by 2 bases, leaving 7 bases between them. The CDR3 loop spans 14 amino acids. The CDR3: CASSQDRANTEAFF. In DNA form, the CDR3 reads TGTGCCAGCAGCCAAGACAGGGCTAACACTGAAGCTTTCTTT.

This clone was found once. The chain employs TRBV27 and TRBJ2-1; the D is unclear. Looked up from germline, CDR1 is MNHEY and CDR2 is SMNVEV (reference sequence). The CDR3 consists of 14 residues. Deletions cut 2 bases from V and 8 bases from J, with 13 bases between. The CDR3 DNA follows: TGTGCCAGCAGTTTAACCCGATCGCGCGATGAGCAGTTCTTC. Protein sequence: CASSLTRSRDEQFF.

The genes are TRBV6-1 and TRBJ2-7, with 8 bases that match TRBD1. Germline V gives CDR1 MNHNS, CDR2 SASEGT. V dropped 7 bases and J dropped 5; count of bases not matched to a gene: 7. The CDR3 has 13 amino acids. The CDR3 loop is CASTGTGLNEQYF. CDR3 bases: TGTGCCAGCACCGGGACAGGACTTAACGAGCAGTACTTC.

The chain employs TRBV27 and TRBJ1-2, with TRBD1 identical over 9 bases. V was clipped by 5 bases and J by 6 bases; unmatched bases: 4. Germline V lookup: CDR1 MNHEY, CDR2 SMNVEV (reference sequence). The CDR3 totals 13 residues. The CDR3 coding sequence is TGTGCCAGCAGTAGGGACAGGGAGAATGGCTACACCTTC. As protein: CASSRDRENGYTF.

The chain links TRBV6-1 to TRBJ1-2; a weak D match, TRBD1 (6 bases). Trimming stripped 5 bases from V and 0 bases from J, with 13 bases between. CDR1 and CDR2 from the germline V gene are MNHNS and SASEGT. The CDR3 runs to 15 residues. The DNA for the CDR3 is TGTGCCAGCAGTAAACAGGGACCCTCTAACTATGGCTACACCTTC. Translated: CASSKQGPSNYGYTF.

The chain combines TRBV7-2 with TRBJ1-1; D gene uncertain. This CDR3 spans 13 amino acids. The germline CDR1 and CDR2 sequences are SGHTA and FQGNSA. The V end was cut by 6 bases, the J end by 3 bases, with 11 bases between. The CDR3 DNA follows: TGTGCCAGCAGGGCAGGAACCGACACTGAAGCTTTCTTT. It yields the protein CASRAGTDTEAFF.

The chain couples TRBV7-9 to TRBJ1-6; D not resolved. CDR3 length equals 13 residues. Trimming left V 5 bases short and J 6 bases short, with 8 bases between. Germline V gene data show CDR1 as SEHNR and CDR2 as FQNEAQ (reference sequence). The CDR3 loop is CASSPDFNSPLHF. CDR3 DNA: TGTGCCAGCAGCCCCGACTTTAATTCACCCCTCCACTTT.

This clone was observed at least ten times. The chain employs TRBV7-9 and TRBJ1-2; the match to TRBD1 covers 7 bases. V lost 6 bases to trimming and J lost 5 bases; unmatched junction nucleotides: 6. CDR3 length equals 13 residues. Germline V CDR1 and CDR2: SEHNR, FQNEAQ (reference sequence). The CDR3 sequence: CASRAGGLYGYTF. The CDR3 DNA sequence: TGTGCCAGCAGGGCAGGGGGTTTATATGGCTACACCTTC.

V gene TRBV7-6 combines with J gene TRBJ1-1; TRBD1 matches at 7 bases. Per the germline V gene, CDR1 is SGHVS and CDR2 is FNYEAQ. The CDR3 length is 14 residues. Trimming removed 1 base from V and 4 bases from J; junction bases left unmatched: 3. The CDR3 nucleotides read TGTGCCAGCAGCTTAGGACAGGGATTCACTGAAGCTTTCTTT. It codes for CASSLGQGFTEAFF.

J is TRBJ2-4 and V is TRBV6-1; 7 positions match TRBD1. The CDR3 spans 17 residues. Trimming at V came to 3 bases and at J to 3 bases, leaving 11 bases not matched to a gene. Germline lookup yields CDR1 MNHNS and CDR2 SASEGT. The CDR3 bases are TGTGCCAGCAGTGAGGGACGGACAGGCGTTTACAAAAACATTCAGTACTTC. This translates into CASSEGRTGVYKNIQYF.

V usage is TRBV4-3 and J usage is TRBJ2-1, with 7 positions matching TRBD1. The V and J ends lost 1 base and 4 bases, in that order; junction bases with no gene match: 10. Germline V gene sequence: CDR1 LGHNA, CDR2 YSLEER. CDR3 length: 17 amino acids. The DNA for the CDR3 is TGCGCCAGCAGCCAAGGTTGGGACAGACAGTCATACAATGAGCAGTTCTTC. Translated, it gives CASSQGWDRQSYNEQFF.

V and J are TRBV10-3 and TRBJ1-3; perhaps TRBD1 as D (6 bases). The CDR3 consists of 17 residues. The ends were cut back, 10 bases at V and 0 bases at J, with 22 bases in the middle. CDR1 ENHRY and CDR2 SYGVKD come from the germline V gene. CDR3 in DNA: TGTGCCACGCAGGGGCCTGCCGAAGGAAGCTCTGGAAACACCATATATTTT. This gives the protein CATQGPAEGSSGNTIYF.

This chain connects TRBV15 to TRBJ1-1; D is ambiguous. The CDR3 contains 14 residues. V dropped 1 base and J dropped 10 bases, with 16 bases sitting between them. The V gene's germline CDR1 is LNHNV and CDR2 YYDKDF (reference sequence). CDR3 loop: CATSRGLGQVGAFF. CDR3 in DNA: TGTGCCACCAGCAGAGGGCTTGGGCAGGTGGGAGCTTTCTTT.

The chain's CDR3 is CASSQADRGHTDTQYF. The CDR3 region has the DNA TGTGCCAGCAGCCAAGCGGACAGGGGGCACACAGATACGCAGTATTTT. The chain combines TRBV5-6 with TRBJ2-3, with TRBD1 identical over 11 bases. The ends lost 4 bases at V and 2 bases at J; junction bases unmatched: 6. The germline V gene has CDR1 SGHDT and CDR2 YYEEEE. CDR3 length: 16 amino acids.

The rearrangement links TRBV7-9 to TRBJ2-6; D remains ambiguous. This CDR3 is 13 amino acids long. Germline V gene sequence: CDR1 SEHNR, CDR2 FQNEAQ (reference sequence). The V and J ends lost 10 bases and 0 bases respectively, with 7 bases between them. CDR3 sequence: CATDSSGANVLTF. DNA for the CDR3: TGTGCCACCGACTCCTCTGGGGCCAACGTCCTGACTTTC.

The rearrangement links TRBV5-6 to TRBJ1-6; D is unresolved. Per germline, CDR1 SGHDT and CDR2 YYEEEE. V was pared by 2 bases and J by 6 bases, with 15 bases between. This CDR3 is 16 amino acids long. This chain's CDR3 is CASSFEGLPTNSPLHF. CDR3 coding DNA: TGTGCCAGCAGCTTCGAGGGTCTCCCTACTAATTCACCCCTCCACTTT.

The chain couples TRBV4-1 to TRBJ2-2; D is possibly TRBD2 (6 bases). V was pared by 1 base and J by 7 bases, with 7 bases between. Germline lookup yields CDR1 MGHRA and CDR2 YSYEKL. This CDR3 is 13 amino acids long. The CDR3 DNA is TGCGCCAGCAGCCAAGGGGAGGTCGGGGAGCTGTTTTTT. Translated, it gives CASSQGEVGELFF.

J is TRBJ1-4 and V is TRBV4-3; 8 bases are shared with TRBD1. V gave up 4 bases and J gave up 0 bases; unmatched junction bases: 7. In germline, CDR1 is LGHNA, CDR2 YSLEER. The length of the CDR3 is 17 residues. The CDR3 sequence is CASSPDGRGPTNEKLFF. DNA of the CDR3: TGCGCCAGCAGCCCCGATGGCAGGGGGCCAACTAATGAAAAACTGTTTTTT.

V and J are TRBV11-2 and TRBJ2-7; TRBD1 matches 7 bases. Germline V gene lookup returns CDR1 SGHAT and CDR2 FQNNGV. The J segment lost 5 bases and the V segment lost 6 bases, leaving 10 bases of the junction unmatched. The CDR3 extends over 14 amino acids. CDR3 bases: TGTGCCAGCAGACTCGACAGGGATGGAGACGAGCAGTACTTC. The encoded protein is CASRLDRDGDEQYF.

This clone was detected only once. This sequence joins TRBV5-6 and TRBJ2-1; TRBD2 aligns across 8 bases. This CDR3 is built from 15 residues. Germline V gene data show CDR1 as SGHDT and CDR2 as YYEEEE. The ends lost 3 bases at V and 3 bases at J; junction bases unmatched: 5. Here the CDR3 DNA reads TGTGCCAGCAGCTCCGGCGGGGGGAGCTACAATGAGCAGTTCTTC. The encoded protein is CASSSGGGSYNEQFF.